The 11 T cell receptor beta chains given below trace back to one sample, sequenced in a study of cytomegalovirus exposure and HLA in healthy donors. Primers: 60 Vbeta forward and 13 Jbeta reverse. The protocol was immunoSEQ multiplex PCR, while the TCRdb copy is restricted to in-frame clones and leaves out a portion. The table gives 100,000 to 150,000 clones; the top ten clones make up around 1.6% of it. Sequenced: PBMCs. These receptors all come from a woman aged 35 to 49 in good health and CMV-seropositive.

The chain couples TRBV10-2 to TRBJ2-5, with TRBD2 identical over 9 bases. Looked up from germline, CDR1 is WSHSY and CDR2 is SAAADI. The CDR3 extends over 15 amino acids. The ends lost 0 bases at V and 11 bases at J; junction bases unmatched: 10. CDR3 sequence reads: CASSESALAGREQYF. The CDR3 DNA sequence: TGCGCCAGCAGTGAGTCCGCGCTAGCGGGAAGAGAGCAGTACTTC.

The chain joins TRBV7-9 to TRBJ2-5, with TRBD2 matching over 11 bases. The trim removed 4 bases at V and 5 bases at J, leaving 12 bases unmatched. The CDR3 extends over 17 amino acids. Germline CDR1 reads SEHNR; CDR2 reads FQNEAQ (reference sequence). CDR3 nucleotide sequence: TGTGCCAGCAGCTCCGATAGCGGGAGGGCCGGTCGTGAGACCCAGTACTTC. Its protein is CASSSDSGRAGRETQYF.

With respect to this clone: Other DNA sequences in the same sample also yield this CDR3. The chain combines TRBV28 with TRBJ1-5; D is ambiguous. This CDR3 has 18 residues. V shed 2 bases and J shed 2 bases, with 19 bases lying between them. The V gene's germline CDR1 is MDHEN and CDR2 SYDVKM. Here the CDR3 reads CASSLGGSGHVGNQPQHF. In DNA form, the CDR3 reads TGTGCCAGCAGTTTAGGAGGTTCGGGCCACGTAGGCAATCAGCCCCAGCATTTT. Using reference TRBV28 and TRBJ1-5 for the parts outside the CDR3, the full variable domain is DVKVTQSSRYLVKRTGEKVFLECVQDMDHENMFWYRQDPGLGLRLIYFSYDVKMKEKGDIPEGYSVSREKKERFSLILESASTNQTSMYLCASSLGGSGHVGNQPQHFGDGTRLSIL.

The J gene is TRBJ2-5, the V gene TRBV6-1, with D hard to call. The CDR3 totals 13 residues. Germline V lookup: CDR1 MNHNS, CDR2 SASEGT. V gave up 8 bases and J gave up 0 bases, with 10 bases separating them. CDR3: CASANGYQETQYF. The CDR3 DNA reads as TGTGCCAGCGCTAACGGGTACCAAGAGACCCAGTACTTC.

This chain connects TRBV11-2 to TRBJ2-1; 13 nucleotides align to TRBD2. The CDR3 sequence is 16 residues long. V was pared by 5 bases and J by 6 bases, with 7 bases of the junction left unmatched. The germline V gene has CDR1 SGHAT and CDR2 FQNNGV. The CDR3 here is CASSPRLAGGTNEQFF. The CDR3 region has the DNA TGTGCCAGCAGCCCCCGACTAGCGGGAGGTACCAATGAGCAGTTCTTC.

Comments on this clone: The sample has other DNA sequences that encode this CDR3 too. The V call is TRBV30, the J call TRBJ1-1, with 7 bases identical to TRBD1. J lost 0 bases, V lost 5 bases, and 12 bases had no gene match. This CDR3 is built from 16 residues. Per the germline V gene, CDR1 is GTSNPN and CDR2 is SVGIG (reference sequence). The CDR3 spells CAWYPGTDDMNTEAFF. The CDR3 coding sequence is TGTGCCTGGTACCCCGGGACAGATGATATGAACACTGAAGCTTTCTTT.

The chain recombines TRBV5-6 with TRBJ2-3; possible D gene TRBD2, 6 bases. Germline values: CDR1 SGHDT, CDR2 YYEEEE. V was cut by 3 bases and J by 5 bases, with 28 bases left in between. This CDR3 is 19 amino acids long. The CDR3 DNA reads as TGTGCCAGCAGCTGGGGGGTCTACAGGCCTAGTAGTTCAGAAGATACGCAGTATTTT. Protein product: CASSWGVYRPSSSEDTQYF.

As DNA, the CDR3 is TGTGCCAGTAGTCCACAGGGGGCTGAGGAAAAACTGTTTTTT. It yields the protein CASSPQGAEEKLFF. The V gene is TRBV19, the J gene TRBJ1-4, with TRBD1 matching over 9 bases. V lost 5 bases and J lost 8; bases outside the gene matches: 6. The CDR3 contains 14 residues. Per germline, CDR1 LNHDA and CDR2 SQIVND (reference sequence).

The gene calls are TRBV7-9 and TRBJ2-7, with 7 bases that match TRBD2. The ends lost 3 bases at V and 2 bases at J; junction bases unmatched: 1. Germline CDR1 and CDR2: SEHNR and FQNEAQ (reference sequence). The length of the CDR3 is 13 residues. CDR3 sequence reads: CASSLGGTYEQYF. For the CDR3, the DNA is TGTGCCAGCAGCTTGGGGGGGACCTACGAGCAGTACTTC.

This chain connects TRBV9 to TRBJ2-3, with 8 bases aligning to TRBD2. Germline V gives CDR1 SGDLS, CDR2 YYNGEE. Trimming at V came to 3 bases and at J to 2 bases, leaving 8 bases not matched to a gene. The CDR3 runs 16 residues. CDR3 nucleotides: TGTGCCAGCAGCGCCACCGGGAGGGATCTCACAGATACGCAGTATTTT. The encoded protein is CASSATGRDLTDTQYF.

The rearrangement joins TRBV10-3 to TRBJ1-4; a possible D gene is TRBD1 (6 bases). Germline V gene lookup returns CDR1 ENHRY and CDR2 SYGVKD. This CDR3 is 14 amino acids long. The V end lost 6 bases, the J end lost 6 bases, and 14 bases lay between the germline ends. This chain's CDR3 is CAIRQTGGDEKLFF. The CDR3 region has the DNA TGTGCCATCAGACAGACAGGTGGGGATGAAAAACTGTTTTTT.